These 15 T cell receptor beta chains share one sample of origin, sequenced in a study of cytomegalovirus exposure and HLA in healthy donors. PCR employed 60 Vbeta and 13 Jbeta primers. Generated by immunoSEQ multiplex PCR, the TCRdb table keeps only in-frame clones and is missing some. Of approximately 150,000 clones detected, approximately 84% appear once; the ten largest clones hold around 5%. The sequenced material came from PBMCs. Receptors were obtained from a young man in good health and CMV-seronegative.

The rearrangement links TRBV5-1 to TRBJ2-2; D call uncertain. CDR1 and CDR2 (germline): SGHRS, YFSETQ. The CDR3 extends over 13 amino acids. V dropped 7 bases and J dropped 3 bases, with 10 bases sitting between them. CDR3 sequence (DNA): TGCGCCAGCTTATCTATGGACACCGGGGAGCTGTTTTTT. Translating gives CASLSMDTGELFF.

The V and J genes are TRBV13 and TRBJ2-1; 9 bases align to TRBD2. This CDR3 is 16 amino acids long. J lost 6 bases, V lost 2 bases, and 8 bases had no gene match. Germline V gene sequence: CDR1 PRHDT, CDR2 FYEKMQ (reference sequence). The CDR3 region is CASSLRGGSGSNEQFF. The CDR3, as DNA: TGTGCCAGCAGCTTAAGAGGGGGTAGCGGGAGCAATGAGCAGTTCTTC.

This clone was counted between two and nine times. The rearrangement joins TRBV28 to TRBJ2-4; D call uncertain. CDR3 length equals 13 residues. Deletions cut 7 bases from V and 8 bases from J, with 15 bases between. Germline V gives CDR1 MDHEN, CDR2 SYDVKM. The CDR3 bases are TGTGCCAGCAATACCCCCACGGGTTACATTCAGTACTTC. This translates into CASNTPTGYIQYF.

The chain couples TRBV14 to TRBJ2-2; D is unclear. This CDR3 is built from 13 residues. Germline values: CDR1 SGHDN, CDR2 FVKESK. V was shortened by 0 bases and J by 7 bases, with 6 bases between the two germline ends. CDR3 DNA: TGTGCCAGCAGCCAAGATCGGGTCGGGGAGCTGTTTTTT. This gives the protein CASSQDRVGELFF.

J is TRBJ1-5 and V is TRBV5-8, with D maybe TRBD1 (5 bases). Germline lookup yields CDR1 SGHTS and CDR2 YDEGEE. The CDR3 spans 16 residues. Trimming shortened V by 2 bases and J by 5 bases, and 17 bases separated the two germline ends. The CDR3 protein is CASSLYSGVRDQPQHF. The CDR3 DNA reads TGTGCCAGCAGCTTATATTCGGGGGTTAGGGATCAGCCCCAGCATTTT.

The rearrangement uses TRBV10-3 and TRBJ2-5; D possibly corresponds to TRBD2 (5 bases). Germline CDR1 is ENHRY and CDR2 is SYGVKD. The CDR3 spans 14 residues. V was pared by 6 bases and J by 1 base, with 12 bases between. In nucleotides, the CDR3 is TGTGCCATCAGGAAAGCGGACGCCCAAGAGACCCAGTACTTC. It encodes CAIRKADAQETQYF.

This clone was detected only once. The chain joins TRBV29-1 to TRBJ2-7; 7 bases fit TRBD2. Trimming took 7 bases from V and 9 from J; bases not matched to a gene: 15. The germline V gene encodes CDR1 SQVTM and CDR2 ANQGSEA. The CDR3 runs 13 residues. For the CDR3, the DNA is TGCAGCGCCCGGGTCGGGGGGTACGATCCGCAGTACTTC. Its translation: CSARVGGYDPQYF.

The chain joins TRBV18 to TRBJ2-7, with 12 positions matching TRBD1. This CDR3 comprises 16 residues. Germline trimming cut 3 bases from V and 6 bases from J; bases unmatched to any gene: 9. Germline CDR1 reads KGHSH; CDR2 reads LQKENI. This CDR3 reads CASSPPIGTGGIEQYF. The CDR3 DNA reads TGTGCCAGCTCACCTCCAATCGGGACAGGGGGCATCGAGCAGTACTTC.

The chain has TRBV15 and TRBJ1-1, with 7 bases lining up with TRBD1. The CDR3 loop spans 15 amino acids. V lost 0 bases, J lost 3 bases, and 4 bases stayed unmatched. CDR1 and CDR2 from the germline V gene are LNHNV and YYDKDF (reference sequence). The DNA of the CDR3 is TGTGCCACCAGCAGAGATGACAGGGAGCACACTGAAGCTTTCTTT. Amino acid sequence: CATSRDDREHTEAFF.

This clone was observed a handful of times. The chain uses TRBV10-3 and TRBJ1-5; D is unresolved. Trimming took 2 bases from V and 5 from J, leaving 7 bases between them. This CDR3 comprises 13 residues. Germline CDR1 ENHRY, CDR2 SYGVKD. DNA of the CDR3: TGTGCCATCAGTGAGGATTCGGATCAGCCCCAGCATTTT. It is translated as CAISEDSDQPQHF.

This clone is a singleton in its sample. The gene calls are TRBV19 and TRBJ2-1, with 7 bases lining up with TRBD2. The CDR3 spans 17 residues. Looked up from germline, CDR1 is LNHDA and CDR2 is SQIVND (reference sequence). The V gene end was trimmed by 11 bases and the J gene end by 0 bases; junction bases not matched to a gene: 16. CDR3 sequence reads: CAGPAGTGNSSYNEQFF. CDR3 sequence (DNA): TGTGCCGGACCAGCGGGAACCGGAAACAGCTCCTACAATGAGCAGTTCTTC.

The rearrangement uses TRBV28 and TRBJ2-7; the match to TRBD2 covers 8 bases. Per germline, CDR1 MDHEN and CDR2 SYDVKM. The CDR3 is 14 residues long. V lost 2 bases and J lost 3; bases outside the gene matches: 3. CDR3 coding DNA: TGTGCCAGCAGTTTAGGTCTAGCGGGCTACGAGCAGTACTTC. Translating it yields CASSLGLAGYEQYF. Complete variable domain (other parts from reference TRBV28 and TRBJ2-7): DVKVTQSSRYLVKRTGEKVFLECVQDMDHENMFWYRQDPGLGLRLIYFSYDVKMKEKGDIPEGYSVSREKKERFSLILESASTNQTSMYLCASSLGLAGYEQYFGPGTRLTVT.

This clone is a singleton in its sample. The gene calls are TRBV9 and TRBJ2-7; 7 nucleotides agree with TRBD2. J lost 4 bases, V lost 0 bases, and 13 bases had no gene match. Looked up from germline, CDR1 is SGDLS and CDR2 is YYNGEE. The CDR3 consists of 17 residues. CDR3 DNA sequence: TGTGCCAGCAGCGTAGGCAGGGAGGGGATAAATCGGTACGAGCAGTACTTC. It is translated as CASSVGREGINRYEQYF.

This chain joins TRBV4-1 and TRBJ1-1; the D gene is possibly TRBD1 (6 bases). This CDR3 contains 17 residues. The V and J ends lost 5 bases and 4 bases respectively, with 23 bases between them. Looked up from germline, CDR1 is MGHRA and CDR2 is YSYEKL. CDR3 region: CASSETHLLQGVTEAFF. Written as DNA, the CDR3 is TGCGCCAGCAGCGAAACCCACCTCTTACAGGGCGTCACTGAAGCTTTCTTT.

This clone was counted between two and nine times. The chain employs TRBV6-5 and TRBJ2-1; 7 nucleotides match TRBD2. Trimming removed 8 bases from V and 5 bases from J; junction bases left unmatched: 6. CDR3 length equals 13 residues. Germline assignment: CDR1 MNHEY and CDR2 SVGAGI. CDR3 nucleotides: TGTGCCAGCCAATCCCTAGCGGACAATGAGCAGTTCTTC. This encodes CASQSLADNEQFF.